This record looks at one T cell receptor (beta chain) sequence and its context. Its specificity is unknown. At cycle 4 day 1, cycle 7 day 1, and baseline, blood was sampled. This sample is drawn from a study of OX40 agonist ivuxolimab in advanced cancers. Study context: Partial response was recorded in three patients: one hepatocellular carcinoma and two cutaneous melanoma cases. Study-level findings and limits: CD4+ and CD8+ T cells in blood underwent clonal expansion by week 6 at 0.1 to 3.0 mg/kg.

The CDR3 runs to 13 residues. V dropped 7 bases and J dropped 0 bases, with 7 bases sitting between them. Germline V gives CDR1 LNHDA, CDR2 SQIVND (reference sequence). Some clones are missing from TCRdb's copy, which holds only in-frame ones; the method was immunoSEQ multiplex PCR. The sample has tens of thousands of clones, 80% to 90% seen once; the top ten hold 0.45% to 0.7%. Specimen: CD4+ or CD8+ T cells sorted from blood, collected in a trial of the OX40 agonist ivuxolimab. The sequence derives from an adult with an advanced solid tumor such as melanoma, head and neck, liver or kidney cancer. The chain employs TRBV19 and TRBJ2-1; D remains ambiguous. As DNA, the CDR3 is TGTGCCAGTACCCCTGACTCCTACAATGAGCAGTTCTTC. Translated: CASTPDSYNEQFF.